Following are 25 T cell receptor beta chains from one sample sequenced in a study of post-analysis software for immune sequencing data. General study results and limits: Comparison of patients with controls showed five TRBV segments more frequent in patients, TRBV5-6, TRBV5-1 and TRBV20-1 among them.

The library was made from cDNA and included unique molecular identifiers. Via MiXCR, TCRdb re-called the PCR reads, giving one row per CDR3 protein. Here the sample spans roughly 650,000 distinct CDR3 sequences, roughly three fifths being singletons. Which antigens these TCRs recognize remains unknown. The sequenced sample was blood. These receptors originate from a girl aged 2 to 10 with multiple sclerosis.

V is TRBV18 and J is TRBJ2-1, with a tentative D call TRBD2 (5 bases). With 6 bases removed from V and 8 bases from J, the gap between germline ends came to 14 bases. The germline CDR1 and CDR2 sequences are KGHSH and LQKENI. The CDR3 extends over 13 amino acids. The DNA of the CDR3 is TGTGCCAGCTCGAGGGAGAGGGCCTATGAGCAGTTCTTC. Amino acid sequence: CASSRERAYEQFF. The whole variable domain, filled in from reference TRBV18 and TRBJ2-1, reads NAGVMQNPRHLVRRRGQEARLRCSPMKGHSHVYWYRQLPEEGLKFMVYLQKENIIDESGMPKERFSAEFPKEGPSILRIQQVVRGDSAAYFCASSRERAYEQFFGPGTRLTVL.

The chain carries TRBV7-3 and TRBJ2-1; D is undetermined. The CDR3 has 13 residues. V shed 2 bases and J shed 6 bases, with 8 bases lying between them. The germline gives CDR1 SGHTA, CDR2 FQGTGA. CDR3 bases: TGTGCCAGCAGCTTATTAGAAAGCAATGAGCAGTTCTTC. Amino acid sequence: CASSLLESNEQFF.

This chain links TRBV20-1 with TRBJ2-3; 10 positions match TRBD2. V was clipped by 6 bases and J by 3 bases; unmatched bases: 9. The CDR3 is 15 amino acids. The V gene's germline CDR1 is DFQATT and CDR2 SNEGSKA (reference sequence). The CDR3 DNA follows: TGCAGTGCCTCCCTCGCTAGCGGGAGTACAGATACGCAGTATTTT. Translated: CSASLASGSTDTQYF.

This clonotype turned up a few times. The chain uses TRBV20-1 and TRBJ2-2; TRBD2 matches at 14 bases. The CDR3 runs 16 residues. Trimming removed 3 bases from V and 3 bases from J; junction bases left unmatched: 3. The germline gives CDR1 DFQATT, CDR2 SNEGSKA (reference sequence). The CDR3 DNA reads as TGCAGTGCTAGGGCGACTAGCGGGGGGGACACCGGGGAGCTGTTTTTT. This codes for CSARATSGGDTGELFF.

The CDR3: CASSLSGANQPQHF. DNA of the CDR3: TGTGCCAGCAGCTTATCGGGGGCCAATCAGCCCCAGCATTTT. The J gene is TRBJ1-5, the V gene TRBV7-2; the D gene is possibly TRBD1 (6 bases). Germline CDR1 SGHTA, CDR2 FQGNSA. Trimming pared 2 bases from V and 3 bases from J, leaving 8 bases between. The CDR3 is 14 amino acids.

Concerning this clonotype itself: At one boundary the junction diverges from the germline segment, which might be a read error. The CDR3 sequence: CASSDSGRGNQPQHF. Here the CDR3 DNA reads TGTGCCAGCAGTGACTCGGGCAGGGGGAATCAGCCCCAGCATTTT. This chain connects TRBV6-5 to TRBJ1-5, with 7 bases fitting TRBD1. The CDR3 is 15 amino acids. The V gene's germline CDR1 is MNHEY and CDR2 SVGAGI.

The V call is TRBV5-1, the J call TRBJ2-7; maybe TRBD1 (6 bases). Germline CDR1 and CDR2: SGHRS and YFSETQ. The CDR3 sequence is 15 residues long. V lost 0 bases and J lost 5, with 15 bases in between. The CDR3 reads CASSLASDRGDEQYF. The CDR3 nucleotides are TGCGCCAGCAGCTTGGCCTCGGACAGAGGGGACGAGCAGTACTTC.

This chain joins TRBV5-6 and TRBJ1-6, with 8 positions matching TRBD1. The germline V gene encodes CDR1 SGHDT and CDR2 YYEEEE. V was pared by 4 bases and J by 5 bases, with 5 bases of the junction left unmatched. The CDR3 is 15 residues long. CDR3: CASSNLDRDNSPLHF. CDR3 sequence (DNA): TGTGCCAGCAGCAACCTGGACAGGGATAATTCACCCCTCCACTTT.

The rearrangement uses TRBV7-2 and TRBJ2-2, with a possible D match to TRBD2 (6 bases). Deletions cut 5 bases from V and 6 bases from J, with 16 bases between. The CDR3 has 15 amino acids. The germline V gene has CDR1 SGHTA and CDR2 FQGNSA. The CDR3 loop is CASSPPEAGSGELFF. In nucleotides, the CDR3 is TGTGCCAGCAGCCCCCCCGAAGCGGGTTCCGGGGAGCTGTTTTTT.

This clonotype showed up many times. The gene calls are TRBV5-1 and TRBJ2-5; D unclear. The germline CDR1 and CDR2 sequences are SGHRS and YFSETQ. Trimming shortened V by 3 bases and J by 2 bases, and 8 bases separated the two germline ends. The CDR3 is made up of 13 amino acids. CDR3 region: CASSSDPQETQYF. The CDR3 coding sequence is TGCGCCAGCAGCTCGGACCCGCAAGAGACCCAGTACTTC.

A few counts support this clonotype. The chain employs TRBV12-3 or TRBV12-4 and TRBJ1-5, with D possibly TRBD1 on 5 matching bases. Trimming removed 6 bases from V and 6 bases from J, with 15 bases in between. The CDR3 has 14 amino acids. The CDR3 is CASSLGRGFQPQHF. The CDR3 region has the DNA TGTGCCAGCAGCTTGGGTAGGGGATTTCAGCCCCAGCATTTT.

With respect to this clonotype: The junction and the germline gene differ at one end; a read error may be behind it. The V gene is TRBV27, the J gene TRBJ2-5, with D possibly TRBD2 on 6 matching bases. This CDR3 has 15 residues. Per the germline V gene, CDR1 is MNHEY and CDR2 is SMNVEV (reference sequence). The CDR3 region has the DNA TGTGCCAGCAGTCTATCCCTAGGCGGGGTGGAGACCCAGTACTTC. This sequence encodes CASSLSLGGVETQYF.

This chain connects TRBV9 to TRBJ2-1; 10 nucleotides match TRBD2. The CDR3 sequence is 14 residues long. Germline CDR1 SGDLS, CDR2 YYNGEE. The ends lost 7 bases at V and 7 bases at J; junction bases unmatched: 8. CDR3 residues: CASGERGGRNEQFF. The CDR3 DNA is TGTGCCAGCGGCGAGCGGGGGGGACGGAATGAGCAGTTCTTC.

The chain is built from TRBV29-1 and TRBJ1-1, with TRBD1 matching 8 bases. Germline loops: CDR1 SQVTM, CDR2 ANQGSEA. The CDR3 is 13 residues long. The J segment lost 4 bases and the V segment lost 6 bases, leaving 7 bases of the junction unmatched. CDR3 nucleotide sequence: TGCAGCGTGACGAGGACAGGGCCCACTGAAGCTTTCTTT. Protein product: CSVTRTGPTEAFF.

This clonotype was seen more than once but under ten times. The chain's CDR3 is CASSPCQQGEQYF. CDR3 DNA: TGCGCCAGCAGCCCCTGCCAGCAAGGGGAGCAGTACTTC. The chain is built from TRBV4-1 and TRBJ2-5, with D perhaps given as TRBD1 or TRBD2 (5 bases each). CDR3 length equals 13 residues. The germline V gene has CDR1 MGHRA and CDR2 YSYEKL. The germline V and J ends were trimmed by 4 bases and 11 bases, with 17 bases remaining between them.

This rearrangement joins TRBV6-1 to TRBJ2-3, with D unresolved. Deletions cut 4 bases from V and 1 base from J, with 12 bases between. The CDR3 extends over 15 amino acids. In germline, CDR1 is MNHNS, CDR2 SASEGT. The CDR3 nucleotides read TGTGCCAGCAGTGCGGCTACAGTCCGCACAGATACGCAGTATTTT. The encoded protein is CASSAATVRTDTQYF.

The rearrangement joins TRBV6-2 or TRBV6-3 to TRBJ2-7; tentatively, D is TRBD2 (5 bases). Germline CDR1 and CDR2: MNHEY and SVGEGT. The V and J ends lost 0 bases and 6 bases respectively, with 9 bases between them. This CDR3 has 13 residues. DNA of the CDR3: TGTGCCAGCAGTTACTCCGGGGTTCTCGAGCAGTACTTC. As protein: CASSYSGVLEQYF.

The gene calls are TRBV4-2 and TRBJ2-3; 9 positions agree with TRBD1. Germline V gene sequence: CDR1 LGHNA, CDR2 YNFKEQ. There are 16 residues in the CDR3. The V and J ends lost 3 bases and 2 bases, in that order; junction bases with no gene match: 6. The CDR3 sequence is CASSQSGTGITDTQYF. Written as DNA, the CDR3 is TGTGCCAGCAGCCAGTCCGGGACAGGGATCACAGATACGCAGTATTTT.

V gene TRBV11-2 combines with J gene TRBJ2-5; 7 nucleotides align to TRBD2. Trimming at V came to 5 bases and at J to 0 bases, leaving 6 bases not matched to a gene. This CDR3 comprises 15 residues. The germline V gene has CDR1 SGHAT and CDR2 FQNNGV. CDR3 region: CASSRILADQETQYF. The CDR3 bases are TGTGCCAGCAGCCGGATCCTAGCGGACCAAGAGACCCAGTACTTC.

The rearrangement uses TRBV6-1 and TRBJ2-1, with D perhaps given as TRBD1 or TRBD2 (6 bases each). Germline CDR1 is MNHNS and CDR2 is SASEGT. This CDR3 has 16 amino acids. Trimming left V 8 bases short and J 2 bases short, with 19 bases between. As DNA, the CDR3 is TGTGCCAGCGCTGTAGGGGGGAATTACCCCTACAATGAGCAGTTCTTC. Its protein is CASAVGGNYPYNEQFF.

The rearrangement joins TRBV9 to TRBJ2-6; D remains ambiguous. The CDR3 spans 16 residues. Looked up from germline, CDR1 is SGDLS and CDR2 is YYNGEE. Trimming left V 0 bases short and J 0 bases short, with 7 bases between. In nucleotides, the CDR3 is TGTGCCAGCAGCGTAGTATCTGGCTCTGGGGCCAACGTCCTGACTTTC. The encoded protein is CASSVVSGSGANVLTF.

The chain combines TRBV7-2 with TRBJ2-7; D is unclear. The CDR3 runs to 15 residues. Trimming left V 2 bases short and J 4 bases short, with 15 bases between. Germline lookup yields CDR1 SGHTA and CDR2 FQGNSA. CDR3 in DNA: TGTGCCAGCAGCTTAAGGGCAGGTGAAGGATACGAGCAGTACTTC. Protein sequence: CASSLRAGEGYEQYF. The complete variable domain, with remaining parts taken from reference TRBV7-2 and TRBJ2-7, reads GAGVSQSPSNKVTEKGKDVELRCDPISGHTALYWYRQSLGQGLEFLIYFQGNSAPDKSGLPSDRFSAERTGGSVSTLTIQRTQQEDSAVYLCASSLRAGEGYEQYFGPGTRLTVT.

This chain joins TRBV5-1 and TRBJ2-3; D is unresolved. There are 12 residues in the CDR3. V was shortened by 5 bases and J by 2 bases, with 6 bases between the two germline ends. Germline V gene sequence: CDR1 SGHRS, CDR2 YFSETQ. For the CDR3, the DNA is TGCGCCAGCAGGCTACTCACAGATACGCAGTATTTT. It encodes CASRLLTDTQYF.

The J gene is TRBJ1-5, the V gene TRBV7-9; 7 bases line up with TRBD1. The CDR3 has 14 residues. The germline CDR1 and CDR2 sequences are SEHNR and FQNEAQ (reference sequence). V dropped 8 bases and J dropped 9; count of bases not matched to a gene: 13. The CDR3 DNA follows: TGTGCCAGCCAATCGGGACAGCTCGCTGCGCCCCAGCATTTT. Its translation: CASQSGQLAAPQHF.

The V gene is TRBV5-1, the J gene TRBJ1-1; D ambiguous. Per germline, CDR1 SGHRS and CDR2 YFSETQ. The CDR3 is 17 residues long. V was trimmed by 0 bases and J by 5 bases, leaving 20 bases between them. Here the CDR3 reads CASSLAGRPGGTTEAFF. In DNA, the CDR3 is TGCGCCAGCAGCTTGGCCGGCAGGCCCGGTGGAACGACTGAAGCTTTCTTT.